This record concerns one T cell receptor (beta chain) sequence. Antigen specificity is unknown. These data originate in a study of cytomegalovirus exposure and HLA in healthy donors. General study findings and limits: Three chains linked to CMV were shown in vitro to be specific for CMV antigens.

Germline CDR1 is SNHLY and CDR2 is FYNNEI. CDR3 size: 15 residues. V lost 7 bases and J lost 0, with 16 bases in between. Sequencing used immunoSEQ multiplex PCR; TCRdb keeps in-frame clones, though not all of them. The sample lists more than 50,000 clones, over 75% occurring once. The sample taken for sequencing was PBMCs. The clonotype originates from a young woman in good health and CMV-seronegative. This rearrangement joins TRBV2 to TRBJ2-7; possibly TRBD2 for D (6 bases). CDR3 DNA: TGTGCCAGCAACGGAGGGTGGGCAAGCTCCTACGAGCAGTACTTC. Amino acid sequence: CASNGGWASSYEQYF.